This T cell receptor (beta chain) was obtained from a study of blood T cell repertoires in COVID-19. Study as a whole: Spain, Italy and the United States supplied samples that represented acute and convalescent COVID-19. T cells, B-cell-depleted T cells, or PBMCs provided the cDNA or gDNA that served as material.

In the original processing: The assay estimated nucleated cells by amplifying reference gene primers. Assay used: immunoSEQ multiplex PCR; TCRdb lists only in-frame clones, some missing. V, J and clone size are taken as reported in that table, and D and trimming were inferred from the DNA itself. The repertoire holds 80,000 to 130,000 clones, with 80% to 90% as singletons. Two negative PCRs, clearance, or symptom resolution characterized the recovered Cohort 3 donors. There are 13 residues in the CDR3. Between the trimmed V and J ends, which lost 7 bases and 0 bases, there was a span of 9 bases. Looked up from germline, CDR1 is SNHLY and CDR2 is FYNNEI.

The chain is built from TRBV2 and TRBJ2-5; perhaps TRBD2 as D (6 bases). This TCR derives from a woman between 45 and 60 years old who had recovered from COVID-19. The sample consisted of PBMCs or T cells enriched from blood (not recorded which). The CDR3 DNA is TGTGCCAGCAATCGGGACTACCAAGAGACCCAGTACTTC. It yields the protein CASNRDYQETQYF.